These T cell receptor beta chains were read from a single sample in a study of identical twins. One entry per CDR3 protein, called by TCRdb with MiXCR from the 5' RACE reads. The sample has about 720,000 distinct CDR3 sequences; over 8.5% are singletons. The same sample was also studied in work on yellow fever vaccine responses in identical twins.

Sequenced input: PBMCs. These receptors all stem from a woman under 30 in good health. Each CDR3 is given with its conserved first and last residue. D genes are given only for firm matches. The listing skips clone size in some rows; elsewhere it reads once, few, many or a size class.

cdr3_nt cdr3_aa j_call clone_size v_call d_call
TGTGCCAGCAGCTCTTTACAGGACTATGGCTACACCTTC CASSSLQDYGYTF TRBJ1-2 many TRBV7-3 NA
TGTGCCAGCAGCCAAGATCCGACAGGGGGAGATACGCAGTATTTT CASSQDPTGGDTQYF TRBJ2-3 many TRBV14 TRBD1
TGCGCCAGCAGTGAGTCAGGAGGACTAGCGATTGAGCAGTTCTTC CASSESGGLAIEQFF TRBJ2-1 NA TRBV10-2 TRBD2
TGCGCCAGCAGTACAGCGGGGGGCCTTATTACGAACACCGGGGAGCTGTTTTTT CASSTAGGLITNTGELFF TRBJ2-2 many TRBV10-2 TRBD2
TGCAGTGCTAGAACCCGACAGGGGCAAAACCCCGGGGAGCTGTTTTTT CSARTRQGQNPGELFF TRBJ2-2 NA TRBV20-1 TRBD1
TGTGCCAGCAGAGGAGGGACCGCCTACGAGCAGTACTTC CASRGGTAYEQYF TRBJ2-7 NA TRBV12-3/TRBV12-4 NA
TGTGCCAGCAGCTTAGCGCGCCCTAGCTCCTACAATGAGCAGTTCTTC CASSLARPSSYNEQFF TRBJ2-1 many TRBV7-2 NA
TGCGCCAGCCGATCTAGCGGGAACAATGAGCAGTTCTTC CASRSSGNNEQFF TRBJ2-1 NA TRBV5-1 TRBD2
TGTGCCAGCAGAACTACAGGGGGCCAAGAGACCCAGTACTTC CASRTTGGQETQYF TRBJ2-5 few TRBV6-1 TRBD1
TGCGCCAGCAGCCCTGAGCTAGCGGGGGCTATAACTAGCACAGATACGCAGTATTTT CASSPELAGAITSTDTQYF TRBJ2-3 NA TRBV5-1 TRBD2
TGTGCCAGCAGTTTTAGAGGGACCCGGCCCAAAAACATTCAGTACTTC CASSFRGTRPKNIQYF TRBJ2-4 many TRBV12-3/TRBV12-4 NA
TGTGCCAGCAGGACAGGGGAATCCTACGAGCAGTACTTC CASRTGESYEQYF TRBJ2-7 few TRBV7-8 TRBD1
TGTGCCAGCAGACGACCTAACAGTGATGAAAAACTGTTTTTT CASRRPNSDEKLFF TRBJ1-4 few TRBV6-1 NA
TGTGCCAGCTCACCAGTGCGGGGGCCCTATGGCTACACCTTC CASSPVRGPYGYTF TRBJ1-2 many TRBV18 NA
TGCGCCAGCAGCTTGGGCCCGGGAGACGTAGAGACCCAGTACTTC CASSLGPGDVETQYF TRBJ2-5 NA TRBV5-1 NA
TGTGCCAGCAGTTACCTTTGGACTGAGAGCACAGATACGCAGTATTTT CASSYLWTESTDTQYF TRBJ2-3 NA TRBV6-5 NA
TGTGCCAGCAGGGTCACAGGGCAGGCCAAAAACATTCAGTACTTC CASRVTGQAKNIQYF TRBJ2-4 NA TRBV2 NA
TGTGCCAGCAGCGATCTGGACCCTGTGGGGGGCTACACCTTC CASSDLDPVGGYTF TRBJ1-2 many TRBV7-3 NA
TGTGCCAGCAGTGCGGTCAGCGGGGGATCCACAGATACGCAGTATTTT CASSAVSGGSTDTQYF TRBJ2-3 few TRBV2 TRBD2
TGTGCCTGTACAGGGGTCGGGGATACGCAGTATTTT CACTGVGDTQYF TRBJ2-3 NA TRBV4-2 TRBD1
TGTGCCAGCACCCGGACTAGCGGGGGACCACTAAACTACGAGCAGTACTTC CASTRTSGGPLNYEQYF TRBJ2-7 NA TRBV2 TRBD2
TGTGCCATCAGTGATCTCGAGGGACAGCCAAATGAAAAACTGTTTTTT CAISDLEGQPNEKLFF TRBJ1-4 many TRBV10-3 TRBD1
TGCAGCGTTGAAAAGGGAGGTGACGAGCAGTACTTC CSVEKGGDEQYF TRBJ2-7 few TRBV29-1 NA
TGCGCCAGCAGCTCAACGACTAGCCATGAGCAGTTCTTC CASSSTTSHEQFF TRBJ2-1 many TRBV5-1 TRBD2
TGTGCCAGCAGCTTAGGTAGCGGGAGGGCCTACGAGCAGTACTTC CASSLGSGRAYEQYF TRBJ2-7 NA TRBV7-9 TRBD2
TGTGCCAGCAGCTTAGGTGCGGGACTGGGAGGTGAGCAGTTCTTC CASSLGAGLGGEQFF TRBJ2-1 NA TRBV7-6 NA
TGTGCCAGTAGTATTGGTGGGAGAAACACCGGGGAGCTGTTTTTT CASSIGGRNTGELFF TRBJ2-2 few TRBV19 NA
TGTGCCAGCAGCGAAGCACCCGTCGACCGCGACGAGCAGTACTTC CASSEAPVDRDEQYF TRBJ2-7 NA TRBV7-9 NA
TGTGCCAGCAGCTTGGACGCAGCGAACACAGGGATCAATGAGCAGTTCTTC CASSLDAANTGINEQFF TRBJ2-1 few TRBV7-9 NA
TGCGCCAGCAGCTTGGGACAGCAATACGAGCAGTACTTC CASSLGQQYEQYF TRBJ2-7 many TRBV5-1 NA
TGCAGTGCACTAACAGGGCCCGAGCAGTACTTC CSALTGPEQYF TRBJ2-7 few TRBV20-1 NA